This TCR beta chain was sequenced for a study of T cell responses to AZD1222 COVID-19 vaccine. Notes on the study in general: Increased Spike-specific TCR breadth and depth were observed after two AZD1222 doses.

A remark on this clone: Its antigen is undetermined.

J gave up 5 bases and V 4 bases, and 9 bases lay outside the gene matches. The CDR3 runs to 15 residues. Germline CDR1 reads MNHEY; CDR2 reads SMNVEV (reference sequence). TCRdb's table, derived via immunoSEQ multiplex PCR, lists solely in-frame clones and lacks some. The sample includes about 100,000 clones, 86% of them seen just once. This chain links TRBV27 with TRBJ2-7, with 9 bases fitting TRBD1. This specimen was peripheral blood, taken on day 0 of AZD1222 vaccination. This clonotype was sampled from an adult in good health. The CDR3 loop is CASSSPGQGHDEQYF. In DNA, the CDR3 is TGTGCCAGCAGTTCCCCGGGACAGGGTCACGACGAGCAGTACTTC.